One and the same sample provided the 5 T cell receptor beta chains below, sequenced in a study of shared clonotypes between healthy human individuals. Libraries were prepared by immunoSEQ multiplex PCR; TCRdb keeps only in-frame clonotypes and omits some of them. The table records roughly 660,000 clones, 90% of them present only once. Sequences were obtained from memory CD8+ T cells from PBMCs. As to subset: CD45RO+ cells pooled with CCR7-negative TemRA cells. These receptor sequences come from a man aged 18-30 years in good health. Some clones in this sample may be carry-over from other donors' samples.

As for this clone: A junction end diverges from the germline sequence, so it may reflect a read error. This chain joins TRBV20-1 and TRBJ1-2; possible D gene TRBD1, 5 bases. Per germline, CDR1 DFQATT and CDR2 SNEGSKA (reference sequence). The CDR3 length is 11 residues. As DNA, the CDR3 is TGCAGTGCTTCTGGGGGGAGTTTTGGCGCCTTC. The encoded protein is CSASGGSFGAF.

V gene TRBV6-5 combines with J gene TRBJ2-7, with D perhaps given as TRBD1 or TRBD2 (5 bases each). The CDR3 spans 13 residues. V shed 0 bases and J shed 6 bases, with 9 bases lying between them. CDR1 is MNHEY, CDR2 SVGAGI, per germline. CDR3 nucleotides: TGTGCCAGCAGTTACTCGGGGGTCCGCGAGCAGTACTTC. It codes for CASSYSGVREQYF.

J is TRBJ1-2 and V is TRBV6-4; 8 nucleotides align to TRBD1. The ends lost 2 bases at V and 8 bases at J; junction bases unmatched: 7. The CDR3 covers 14 residues. Germline CDR1 is MRHNA and CDR2 is SNTAGT. CDR3 protein: CASSDPGTGDGYTF. As DNA, the CDR3 is TGTGCCAGCAGTGACCCCGGGACAGGCGACGGCTACACCTTC.

This clone was detected only a few times. The chain is built from TRBV9 and TRBJ2-2, with D perhaps TRBD2 (6 bases). The length of the CDR3 is 14 residues. Trimming removed 0 bases at V and 3 bases at J, with 6 bases between. The germline V gene has CDR1 SGDLS and CDR2 YYNGEE. CDR3 DNA sequence: TGTGCCAGCAGCGTAGGGGACTACACCGGGGAGCTGTTTTTT. As protein: CASSVGDYTGELFF.

The chain couples TRBV7-8 to TRBJ2-5, with no clear D. V lost 4 bases to trimming and J lost 5 bases, with 8 bases between them. This CDR3 comprises 12 residues. Germline V gene lookup returns CDR1 SGHVS and CDR2 FQNEAQ. CDR3 nucleotide sequence: TGTGCCAGCAGCTCCTTGGGGGAGACCCAGTACTTC. It is translated as CASSSLGETQYF.